What follows are 24 T cell receptor beta chains derived from one specimen sequenced in a study of blood T cell repertoires in COVID-19. Assay: immunoSEQ multiplex PCR; the TCRdb copy retains only in-frame clones and omits some. The profile covers 70,000 or so clones, with around 80% appearing a single time and 9% to 10% taken by the ten largest. The sequenced sample was peripheral blood. The source is a woman at least 80 years old with acute or convalescent COVID-19.

V gene TRBV3-1 (or the pseudogene TRBV3-2) combines with J gene TRBJ1-2; TRBD1 agrees at 7 bases. Germline assignment: CDR1 LGHDT and CDR2 YNNKEL (reference sequence). This CDR3 contains 16 residues. V was clipped by 4 bases and J by 4 bases; unmatched bases: 12. CDR3 nucleotide sequence: TGTGCCAGCAGCCGTCTTTCCGGGACAGTATTCTATGGCTACACCTTC. This translates into CASSRLSGTVFYGYTF.

The chain has TRBV11-2 and TRBJ1-2; D may be TRBD1 (6 bases). Trimming removed 5 bases from V and 5 bases from J, with 15 bases in between. CDR3 length: 14 amino acids. Germline loops: CDR1 SGHAT, CDR2 FQNNGV. CDR3 bases: TGTGCCAGCAGCCTTGAACAGGGTTATTATGGCTACACCTTC. Protein sequence: CASSLEQGYYGYTF.

The V gene is TRBV30, the J gene TRBJ2-7, with 7 nucleotides matching TRBD1. V was clipped by 2 bases and J by 4 bases; unmatched bases: 5. Germline V gene lookup returns CDR1 GTSNPN and CDR2 SVGIG (reference sequence). The CDR3 contains 13 residues. The CDR3 loop is CAWSKGADYEQYF. The CDR3 bases are TGTGCCTGGAGTAAGGGGGCGGATTACGAGCAGTACTTC.

The rearrangement joins TRBV27 to TRBJ1-4; D perhaps matches TRBD1 (5 bases). The length of the CDR3 is 13 residues. Trimming removed 4 bases from V and 4 bases from J, with 7 bases in between. CDR1 MNHEY and CDR2 SMNVEV come from the germline V gene (reference sequence). Here the CDR3 DNA reads TGTGCCAGCAGTTGGGGCCTTAATGAAAAACTGTTTTTT. It is translated as CASSWGLNEKLFF.

The table lists this clone with a count of one. The gene calls are TRBV30 and TRBJ1-1; 8 nucleotides agree with TRBD1. The V segment lost 2 bases and the J segment 1 base; nucleotides outside the gene matches: 6. Germline V gene sequence: CDR1 GTSNPN, CDR2 SVGIG (reference sequence). CDR3 length: 15 residues. The CDR3 coding sequence is TGTGCCTGGAGTCCCAGGGGGCTGAGGAACACTGAAGCTTTCTTT. It translates to CAWSPRGLRNTEAFF.

The chain uses TRBV20-1 and TRBJ2-7; TRBD1 agrees at 7 bases. With V trimmed by 3 bases and J by 2 bases, 7 bases remained unmatched. The CDR3 totals 14 residues. The germline V gene encodes CDR1 DFQATT and CDR2 SNEGSKA (reference sequence). CDR3 protein: CSASSDRQAYEQYF. The CDR3 DNA follows: TGCAGTGCTAGTTCGGACAGGCAAGCCTACGAGCAGTACTTC.

A few counts support this clone. CDR3 region: CASSLGRGSFTDTQYF. CDR3 nucleotides: TGCGCCAGCAGCTTGGGAAGGGGTTCCTTCACAGATACGCAGTATTTT. The genes are TRBV5-1 and TRBJ2-3, with D maybe TRBD1 (5 bases). The CDR3 spans 16 residues. CDR1 is SGHRS, CDR2 YFSETQ, per germline. Trimming left V 0 bases short and J 2 bases short, with 13 bases between.

V is TRBV18 and J is TRBJ1-1; D gene uncertain. Germline V gene data show CDR1 as KGHSH and CDR2 as LQKENI. This CDR3 spans 13 amino acids. V lost 4 bases, J lost 1 base, and 7 bases lay in between. This chain's CDR3 is CASSQSGNTEAFF. The CDR3 DNA reads TGTGCCAGCTCACAGTCCGGGAACACTGAAGCTTTCTTT.

The CDR3 nucleotides are TGTGCCAGCAGCTTGGACAGGGTGGTTAGCACTGAAGCTTTCTTT. Translated, it gives CASSLDRVVSTEAFF. This sequence joins TRBV5-8 and TRBJ1-1; D is perhaps TRBD1 (6 bases). The germline CDR1 and CDR2 sequences are SGHTS and YDEGEE. V lost 0 bases and J 4 bases, leaving 13 bases between the germline ends. This CDR3 spans 15 amino acids.

The chain recombines TRBV2 with TRBJ1-4; 8 bases line up with TRBD1. The germline V gene encodes CDR1 SNHLY and CDR2 FYNNEI. V trimming: 2 bases; J trimming: 12 bases; junction bases outside the gene matches: 5. The CDR3 spans 13 residues. The CDR3 bases are TGTGCCAGCAGTGAATCTATCAGGGGGCAACTGTTTTTT. It is translated as CASSESIRGQLFF.

On this clone: The junction does not match germline at one end; this may be a read error. This chain links TRBV2 with TRBJ1-1, with D tentatively TRBD1 (5 bases). CDR3 length equals 13 residues. The germline CDR1 and CDR2 sequences are SNHLY and FYNNEI. CDR3 sequence reads: CASREDRNTEAFF. The CDR3 region has the DNA TGTGCCAGCAGAGAAGACAGAAACACTGAAGCTTTCTTT. Variable domain in full (rest from reference TRBV2 and TRBJ1-1): EPEVTQTPSHQVTQMGQEVILRCVPISNHLYFYWYRQILGQKVEFLVSFYNNEISEKSEIFDDQFSVERPDGSNFTLKIRSTKLEDSAMYFCASREDRNTEAFFGQGTRLTVV.

This clone has only one observation. The CDR3 coding sequence is TGTGCCAGCACACAGGGAAGCGGGGGGACCTACGAGCAGTACTTC. Translation: CASTQGSGGTYEQYF. The V and J genes are TRBV13 and TRBJ2-7; TRBD2 agrees at 9 bases. Germline V CDR1 and CDR2: PRHDT, FYEKMQ (reference sequence). V trimming: 7 bases; J trimming: 2 bases; junction bases outside the gene matches: 9. The CDR3 is 15 residues long. Full variable domain (missing parts from reference TRBV13 and TRBJ2-7): AAGVIQSPRHLIKEKRETATLKCYPIPRHDTVYWYQQGPGQDPQFLISFYEKMQSDKGSIPDRFSAQQFSDYHSELNMSSLELGDSALYFCASTQGSGGTYEQYFGPGTRLTVT.

J is TRBJ1-2 and V is TRBV18; no definite D call. In germline, CDR1 is KGHSH, CDR2 LQKENI. V lost 4 bases and J 8 bases, leaving 14 bases between the germline ends. The CDR3 loop spans 13 amino acids. CDR3 bases: TGTGCCAGCTCACTGTACATTGAGGGCGGCTACACCTTC. Amino acid sequence: CASSLYIEGGYTF. The whole variable domain, remainder taken from reference TRBV18 and TRBJ1-2, is NAGVMQNPRHLVRRRGQEARLRCSPMKGHSHVYWYRQLPEEGLKFMVYLQKENIIDESGMPKERFSAEFPKEGPSILRIQQVVRGDSAAYFCASSLYIEGGYTFGSGTRLTVV.

This chain links TRBV6-5 with TRBJ2-1, with 8 positions matching TRBD1. This CDR3 has 15 amino acids. J gave up 1 base and V 4 bases, and 3 bases lay outside the gene matches. CDR1 is MNHEY and CDR2 is SVGAGI in the germline V gene. The CDR3 loop is CASSSQGASYNEQFF. The CDR3, as DNA: TGTGCCAGCAGTTCTCAGGGGGCGTCCTACAATGAGCAGTTCTTC.

This clone was seen a handful of times. The genes are TRBV13 and TRBJ2-4, with D maybe TRBD1 (6 bases). V dropped 5 bases and J dropped 6 bases, with 11 bases sitting between them. This CDR3 has 13 residues. The germline V gene encodes CDR1 PRHDT and CDR2 FYEKMQ (reference sequence). DNA of the CDR3: TGTGCCAGCAGCCCTACAGGGATAAACATTCAGTACTTC. Its translation: CASSPTGINIQYF.

The chain is built from TRBV30 and TRBJ1-6, with D unclear. V gave up 4 bases and J gave up 9 bases, with 19 bases separating them. Germline V gene lookup returns CDR1 GTSNPN and CDR2 SVGIG (reference sequence). The CDR3 extends over 15 amino acids. As DNA, the CDR3 is TGTGCCTGGACCCCGGCCGGGAGAGGAACTTCACCCCTCCACTTT. As protein: CAWTPAGRGTSPLHF.

The chain links TRBV7-8 to TRBJ1-5, with D uncertain. Germline CDR1 and CDR2: SGHVS and FQNEAQ. This CDR3 contains 17 residues. V was cut by 7 bases and J by 4 bases, with 23 bases left in between. DNA for the CDR3: TGTGCCAGCACCCCGGGTTTTTACGGGTCCAGAAATCAGCCCCAGCATTTT. This codes for CASTPGFYGSRNQPQHF.

This chain uses TRBV18 with TRBJ2-2, with a possible D match to TRBD1 (6 bases). Trimming removed 0 bases from V and 4 bases from J, with 12 bases in between. Germline V gene lookup returns CDR1 KGHSH and CDR2 LQKENI. The CDR3 is 16 residues long. The CDR3 here is CASSPPLQGFTGELFF. CDR3 sequence (DNA): TGTGCCAGCTCACCACCACTACAGGGATTCACCGGGGAGCTGTTTTTT. Filled out from reference TRBV18 and TRBJ2-2, the complete variable domain reads NAGVMQNPRHLVRRRGQEARLRCSPMKGHSHVYWYRQLPEEGLKFMVYLQKENIIDESGMPKERFSAEFPKEGPSILRIQQVVRGDSAAYFCASSPPLQGFTGELFFGEGSRLTVL.

The chain is built from TRBV28 and TRBJ2-2; the D gene is possibly TRBD1 (5 bases). The CDR3 sequence is 16 residues long. Germline V CDR1 and CDR2: MDHEN, SYDVKM. V shed 6 bases and J shed 1 base, with 15 bases lying between them. The CDR3 region has the DNA TGTGCCAGCAGCAAGCCCGACAGAAAGAACACCGGGGAGCTGTTTTTT. Translation: CASSKPDRKNTGELFF.

The chain has TRBV29-1 and TRBJ1-6; D uncertain. The V end lost 3 bases, the J end lost 9 bases, and 9 bases lay between the germline ends. The germline CDR1 and CDR2 sequences are SQVTM and ANQGSEA. The CDR3 sequence is 12 residues long. CDR3 DNA sequence: TGCAGCGTTGACGGGGTTACTTCACCCCTCCACTTT. This codes for CSVDGVTSPLHF.

This sequence joins TRBV15 and TRBJ2-5, with D tentatively TRBD2 (6 bases). Germline CDR1 and CDR2: LNHNV and YYDKDF (reference sequence). This CDR3 comprises 15 residues. Trimming cost V 6 bases and J 0 bases, with 14 bases left between them. CDR3 nucleotides: TGTGCCACCAGTAACCTCGGACTAAACCAAGAGACCCAGTACTTC. As protein: CATSNLGLNQETQYF. Using reference TRBV15 and TRBJ2-5 for the parts outside the CDR3, the full variable domain is DAMVIQNPRYQVTQFGKPVTLSCSQTLNHNVMYWYQQKSSQAPKLLFHYYDKDFNNEADTPDNFQSRRPNTSFCFLDIRSPGLGDTAMYLCATSNLGLNQETQYFGPGTRLLVL.

The V gene is TRBV15, the J gene TRBJ1-2; 10 nucleotides align to TRBD1. The CDR3 runs to 17 residues. Germline values: CDR1 LNHNV, CDR2 YYDKDF (reference sequence). V was pared by 3 bases and J by 2 bases, with 9 bases of the junction left unmatched. The CDR3 bases are TGTGCCACCAGCAGTGACCCCAGACAGGGGGCCAACTATGGCTACACCTTC. Translated, it gives CATSSDPRQGANYGYTF.

The chain links TRBV5-3 to TRBJ1-2; D uncertain. TRBV5-3 is noted as an ORF with a role that remains uncertain. CDR3 length: 8 residues. V dropped 7 bases and J dropped 11 bases, with 6 bases sitting between them. As DNA, the CDR3 is TGTGCCAGAGGCGGGTACACCTTC. This codes for CARGGYTF.

The chain is built from TRBV19 and TRBJ2-7; 9 bases agree with TRBD2. The CDR3 runs 15 residues. Germline loops: CDR1 LNHDA, CDR2 SQIVND (reference sequence). The ends lost 6 bases at V and 4 bases at J; junction bases unmatched: 10. The CDR3 sequence is CASRKRGAGTYEQYF. In DNA form, the CDR3 reads TGTGCCAGTAGAAAGCGGGGGGCTGGGACATACGAGCAGTACTTC.